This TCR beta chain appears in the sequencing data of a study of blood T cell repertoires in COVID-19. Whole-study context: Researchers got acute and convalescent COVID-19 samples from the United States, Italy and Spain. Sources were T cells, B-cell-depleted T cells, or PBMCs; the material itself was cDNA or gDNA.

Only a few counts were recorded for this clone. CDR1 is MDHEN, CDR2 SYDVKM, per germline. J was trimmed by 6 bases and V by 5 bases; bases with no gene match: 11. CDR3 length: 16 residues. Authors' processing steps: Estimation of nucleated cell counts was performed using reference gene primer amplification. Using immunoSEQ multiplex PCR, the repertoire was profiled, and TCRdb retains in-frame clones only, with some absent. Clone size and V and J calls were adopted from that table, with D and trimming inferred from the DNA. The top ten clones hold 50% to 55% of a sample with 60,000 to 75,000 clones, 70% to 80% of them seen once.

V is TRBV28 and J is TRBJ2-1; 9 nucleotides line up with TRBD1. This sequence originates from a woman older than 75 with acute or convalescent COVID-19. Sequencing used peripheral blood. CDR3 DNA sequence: TGTGCCAGCAGTGGGGCCACAGGGGGCTTTATCAATGAGCAGTTCTTC. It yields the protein CASSGATGGFINEQFF.